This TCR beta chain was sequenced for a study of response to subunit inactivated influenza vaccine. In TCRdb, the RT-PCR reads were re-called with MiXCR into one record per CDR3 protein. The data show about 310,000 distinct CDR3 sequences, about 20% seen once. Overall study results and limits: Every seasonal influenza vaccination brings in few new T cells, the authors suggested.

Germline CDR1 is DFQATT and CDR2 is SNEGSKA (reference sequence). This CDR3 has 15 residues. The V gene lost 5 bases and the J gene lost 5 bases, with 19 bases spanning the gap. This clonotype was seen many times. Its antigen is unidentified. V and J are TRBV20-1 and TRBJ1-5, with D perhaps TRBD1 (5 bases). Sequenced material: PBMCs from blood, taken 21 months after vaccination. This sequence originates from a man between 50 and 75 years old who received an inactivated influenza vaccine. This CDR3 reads CSALLRDSLHQPQHF. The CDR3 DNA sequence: TGCAGTGCTCTACTCCGGGACTCCCTCCATCAGCCCCAGCATTTT.